The 18 T cell receptor beta chains below were found in one sample sequenced in a study of cytomegalovirus exposure and HLA in healthy donors. PCR employed 60 Vbeta and 13 Jbeta primers. Method: immunoSEQ multiplex PCR; TCRdb's copy keeps in-frame clones and lacks some. The sample shows 95,000 to 150,000 clones, around 82% of them seen only once. Specimen: PBMCs. All receptors come from a middle-aged man in good health and CMV-seronegative.

The V call is TRBV7-2, the J call TRBJ1-1, with D perhaps TRBD1 (5 bases). Germline assignment: CDR1 SGHTA and CDR2 FQGNSA. CDR3 length: 14 residues. V gave up 1 base and J gave up 5 bases, with 11 bases separating them. This CDR3 is CASSLGGVRTEAFF. The CDR3, as DNA: TGTGCCAGCAGCTTAGGGGGGGTTAGGACTGAAGCTTTCTTT.

The chain has TRBV29-1 and TRBJ1-1, with 7 bases lining up with TRBD1. Unmatched junction bases numbered 8, after V lost 7 bases and J lost 9 bases. Germline CDR1 reads SQVTM; CDR2 reads ANQGSEA. CDR3 length: 11 residues. The CDR3 loop is CSGKSTGQAFF. Here the CDR3 DNA reads TGCAGCGGTAAATCGACAGGGCAAGCTTTCTTT.

The chain couples TRBV5-6 to TRBJ2-3; 14 bases fit TRBD2. V was clipped by 4 bases and J by 1 base; unmatched bases: 2. The CDR3 length is 16 residues. Per the germline V gene, CDR1 is SGHDT and CDR2 is YYEEEE. As DNA, the CDR3 is TGTGCCAGCAGCCGGGGACTAGCGGGGGGCACAGATACGCAGTATTTT. Translating gives CASSRGLAGGTDTQYF.

The V call is TRBV4-3, the J call TRBJ1-6; D is uncertain. This CDR3 has 15 residues. The germline V gene has CDR1 LGHNA and CDR2 YSLEER. V shed 0 bases and J shed 5 bases, with 8 bases lying between them. The CDR3 nucleotides read TGCGCCAGCAGCCAAGAGCGGTCAAATAATTCACCCCTCCACTTT. Amino acids: CASSQERSNNSPLHF.

The chain combines TRBV5-5 with TRBJ2-5; tentatively, D is TRBD2 (5 bases). The CDR3 sequence is 14 residues long. Per germline, CDR1 SGHKS and CDR2 YYEKEE (reference sequence). The V end lost 0 bases, the J end lost 4 bases, and 10 bases lay between the germline ends. In nucleotides, the CDR3 is TGTGCCAGCAGCTTGGTTCGTGGAGGAGAGACCCAGTACTTC. Translated, it gives CASSLVRGGETQYF. The full variable domain, with the rest looked up from reference TRBV5-5 and TRBJ2-5, is DAGVTQSPTHLIKTRGQQVTLRCSPISGHKSVSWYQQVLGQGPQFIFQYYEKEERGRGNFPDRFSARQFPNYSSELNVNALLLGDSALYLCASSLVRGGETQYFGPGTRLLVL.

There are a few counts of this clone. The CDR3 protein is CASSFGQGEETQYF. The CDR3 DNA sequence: TGTGCCAGCAGCTTCGGACAGGGCGAAGAGACCCAGTACTTC. The chain is built from TRBV7-6 and TRBJ2-5, with TRBD1 identical over 8 bases. The CDR3 sequence is 14 residues long. CDR1 SGHVS and CDR2 FNYEAQ come from the germline V gene. The J segment lost 3 bases and the V segment lost 3 bases, leaving 3 bases of the junction unmatched.

The chain recombines TRBV9 with TRBJ1-1, with D perhaps TRBD1 (6 bases). This CDR3 is 19 amino acids long. The germline V and J ends were trimmed by 3 bases and 1 base, with 25 bases remaining between them. Per germline, CDR1 SGDLS and CDR2 YYNGEE. CDR3 DNA sequence: TGTGCCAGCAGCGAACCTCACCCTTCAGGGGATGAGGGGAACACTGAAGCTTTCTTT. This gives the protein CASSEPHPSGDEGNTEAFF.

The gene calls are TRBV19 and TRBJ1-5; D gene unclear. The germline V gene encodes CDR1 LNHDA and CDR2 SQIVND (reference sequence). Trimming shortened V by 0 bases and J by 7 bases, and 13 bases separated the two germline ends. CDR3 length: 15 amino acids. CDR3 in amino acids: CASSIDAGINQPQHF. The CDR3 region has the DNA TGTGCCAGTAGTATAGATGCGGGGATCAACCAGCCCCAGCATTTT.

A remark on this clone: A read error may account for a junction end that differs from germline. The genes are TRBV15 and TRBJ1-5, with TRBD1 matching over 8 bases. Per the germline V gene, CDR1 is LNHNV and CDR2 is YYDKDF (reference sequence). This CDR3 spans 12 amino acids. In DNA, the CDR3 is TGTGCCACCGGGACAGGCAATCGGCCCCAGCATTTT. This encodes CATGTGNRPQHF.

CDR3 sequence reads: CASSLSDTKNTEAFF. The CDR3 DNA reads TGTGCCAGCAGCTTATCCGACACCAAGAACACTGAAGCTTTCTTT. The genes are TRBV7-2 and TRBJ1-1; unclear D gene. Trimming cost V 2 bases and J 1 base, with 11 bases left between them. This CDR3 region has 15 residues. CDR1 and CDR2 from the germline V gene are SGHTA and FQGNSA.

The V gene is TRBV7-9, the J gene TRBJ1-4; D unclear. This CDR3 is 13 amino acids long. Deletions cut 5 bases from V and 3 bases from J, with 7 bases between. The germline V gene encodes CDR1 SEHNR and CDR2 FQNEAQ (reference sequence). CDR3 region: CASSPQSNEKLFF. The CDR3 nucleotides read TGTGCCAGCAGCCCCCAATCTAATGAAAAACTGTTTTTT.

The chain is built from TRBV7-9 and TRBJ2-2; maybe TRBD1 (5 bases). There are 13 residues in the CDR3. Trimming took 7 bases from V and 5 from J, leaving 11 bases between them. The germline gives CDR1 SEHNR, CDR2 FQNEAQ (reference sequence). The DNA for the CDR3 is TGTGCCAGCATCTTCCAGGGTACCGGGGAGCTGTTTTTT. Protein product: CASIFQGTGELFF.

V is TRBV27 and J is TRBJ1-2; 8 bases align to TRBD1. Per the germline V gene, CDR1 is MNHEY and CDR2 is SMNVEV (reference sequence). The CDR3 runs to 14 residues. V lost 3 bases, J lost 5 bases, and 5 bases stayed unmatched. CDR3 nucleotides: TGTGCCAGCAGTTTCCGGGACAGGACATATGGCTACACCTTC. This encodes CASSFRDRTYGYTF.

This CDR3 reads CASSRFGTPAYEQYF. The CDR3 nucleotides read TGTGCCAGCAGCCGATTTGGGACACCAGCCTACGAGCAGTACTTC. The V call is TRBV14, the J call TRBJ2-7, with a weak D call TRBD1 (6 bases). From germline, CDR1 is SGHDN and CDR2 FVKESK. V lost 4 bases, J lost 2 bases, and 15 bases lay in between. The CDR3 loop spans 15 amino acids.

The chain employs TRBV6-5 and TRBJ1-1; D might be TRBD1 (5 bases). Between the trimmed V and J ends, which lost 6 bases and 3 bases, there was a span of 14 bases. The V gene's germline CDR1 is MNHEY and CDR2 SVGAGI. The CDR3 runs 14 residues. The CDR3 DNA reads as TGTGCCAGCAGGGTGGGGGGGTTGGACACTGAAGCTTTCTTT. This gives the protein CASRVGGLDTEAFF.

The CDR3 nucleotides are TGTGCCAGTAGTATGCGTGGGCCACAGGGTAATATGGAGCAGTACTTC. Translation gives CASSMRGPQGNMEQYF. V usage is TRBV19 and J usage is TRBJ2-7; D is possibly TRBD1 (6 bases). The V end lost 3 bases, the J end lost 7 bases, and 22 bases lay between the germline ends. The germline V gene encodes CDR1 LNHDA and CDR2 SQIVND (reference sequence). The CDR3 consists of 16 residues.

The rearrangement links TRBV27 to TRBJ2-1; D gene uncertain. This CDR3 is built from 13 residues. Germline V gene data show CDR1 as MNHEY and CDR2 as SMNVEV (reference sequence). Trimming removed 5 bases from V and 0 bases from J, with 5 bases in between. CDR3 protein: CASSLISYNEQFF. CDR3 coding DNA: TGTGCCAGCAGTCTAATCTCCTACAATGAGCAGTTCTTC.

This rearrangement joins TRBV6-5 to TRBJ1-2; 9 bases are shared with TRBD1. Germline CDR1 MNHEY, CDR2 SVGAGI. After removal of 0 bases from V and 2 bases from J, the junction contained 4 bases not matched to a gene. The CDR3 has 16 residues. CDR3 sequence reads: CASSYSYGQGNYGYTF. The CDR3 bases are TGTGCCAGCAGTTACTCATACGGACAGGGGAACTATGGCTACACCTTC.